The 27 T cell receptor beta chains given below trace back to one sample, sequenced in a study of early T cells in non-severe SARS-CoV-2 infection. TCRdb reanalysed the 5' RACE reads using MiXCR and keeps one entry per CDR3 protein. Altogether around 53,000 distinct CDR3 sequences are present, around 9.1% being singletons, with the ten largest covering about 7.7%. Sequencing input: whole blood. These receptors all stem from an adult who was a healthcare worker with PCR-confirmed SARS-CoV-2 infection or an uninfected control (not recorded which).

This chain joins TRBV7-9 and TRBJ2-2; 11 bases map to TRBD2. CDR3 length equals 17 residues. V shed 5 bases, J shed 6 bases, and the junction held 11 bases outside the gene matches. CDR1 and CDR2 (germline): SEHNR, FQNEAQ (reference sequence). DNA for the CDR3: TGTGCCAGCAGCACACCCTTAGCGGGAGGGTCCGCCGGGGAGCTGTTTTTT. It specifies CASSTPLAGGSAGELFF. The full variable domain, completed using reference TRBV7-9 and TRBJ2-2, is DTGVSQNPRHKITKRGQNVTFRCDPISEHNRLYWYRQTLGQGPEFLTYFQNEAQLEKSRLLSDRFSAERPKGSFSTLEIQRTEQGDSAMYLCASSTPLAGGSAGELFFGEGSRLTVL.

The chain recombines TRBV9 with TRBJ2-4, with a possible D match to TRBD1 (6 bases). Trimming shortened V by 4 bases and J by 5 bases, and 13 bases separated the two germline ends. Germline CDR1 reads SGDLS; CDR2 reads YYNGEE. This CDR3 contains 14 residues. This CDR3 is CASSSGTLENIQYF. The CDR3 bases are TGTGCCAGCAGCTCCGGGACACTCGAAAACATTCAGTACTTC.

The sample holds a few counts of this clonotype. This chain's CDR3 is CASSEREGTEQYF. As DNA, the CDR3 is TGTGCCAGCAGTGAACGGGAGGGTACCGAGCAGTACTTC. This chain joins TRBV2 and TRBJ2-7, with 8 bases identical to TRBD2. V was clipped by 2 bases and J by 6 bases; unmatched bases: 3. The CDR3 is made up of 13 amino acids. Per germline, CDR1 SNHLY and CDR2 FYNNEI.

This clonotype was picked up many times. This chain connects TRBV5-6 to TRBJ1-3; D unresolved. Looked up from germline, CDR1 is SGHDT and CDR2 is YYEEEE. Trimming removed 0 bases at V and 6 bases at J, with 10 bases between. There are 14 residues in the CDR3. The CDR3 DNA is TGTGCCAGCAGCTTGGCAGGATACCCAAACACCATATATTTT. Its translation is CASSLAGYPNTIYF.

This clonotype was observed many times. The chain uses TRBV4-2 and TRBJ2-3, with TRBD2 matching over 8 bases. The CDR3 is 16 amino acids. V shed 0 bases, J shed 0 bases, and the junction held 2 bases outside the gene matches. In germline, CDR1 is LGHNA, CDR2 YNFKEQ. The CDR3 coding sequence is TGTGCCAGCAGCCAAGACGGGGGGGAGAGCACAGATACGCAGTATTTT. Amino acid sequence: CASSQDGGESTDTQYF.

The chain uses TRBV12-3 or TRBV12-4 and TRBJ1-4, with D hard to call. Trimming stripped 3 bases from V and 3 bases from J, with 2 bases between. The CDR3 contains 12 residues. The CDR3 here is CASSFPNEKLFF. CDR3 coding DNA: TGTGCCAGCAGTTTTCCTAATGAAAAACTGTTTTTT.

In its sample, this clonotype was seen a few times. V is TRBV28 and J is TRBJ2-2; D gene ambiguous. This CDR3 has 11 amino acids. Germline CDR1 MDHEN, CDR2 SYDVKM. The ends were cut back, 7 bases at V and 5 bases at J, with 5 bases in the middle. The CDR3 protein is CASMGTGELFF. The CDR3, as DNA: TGTGCCAGCATGGGGACCGGGGAGCTGTTTTTT.

The table lists this clonotype with many counts. The chain links TRBV20-1 to TRBJ2-7, with TRBD2 identical over 14 bases. V trimming: 3 bases; J trimming: 7 bases; junction bases outside the gene matches: 8. Germline V lookup: CDR1 DFQATT, CDR2 SNEGSKA (reference sequence). The CDR3 runs 15 residues. The CDR3 sequence: CSASHGTSGSEEQYF. As DNA, the CDR3 is TGCAGTGCTAGTCATGGGACTAGCGGGAGTGAGGAGCAGTACTTC.

This chain links TRBV7-8 with TRBJ1-1; D is undetermined. CDR3 length: 13 residues. With 3 bases removed from V and 7 bases from J, the gap between germline ends came to 12 bases. The germline V gene encodes CDR1 SGHVS and CDR2 FQNEAQ. CDR3 residues: CASSFRGTYEAFF. The CDR3 DNA is TGTGCCAGCAGCTTCCGGGGAACCTATGAAGCTTTCTTT. Filled out from reference TRBV7-8 and TRBJ1-1, the complete variable domain reads GAGVSQSPRYKVAKRGQDVALRCDPISGHVSLFWYQQALGQGPEFLTYFQNEAQLDKSGLPSDRFFAERPEGSVSTLKIQRTQQEDSAVYLCASSFRGTYEAFFGQGTRLTVV.

This clonotype was counted only a few times. The rearrangement links TRBV25-1 to TRBJ2-7, with D possibly TRBD2 on 5 matching bases. The germline V gene encodes CDR1 MGHDK and CDR2 SYGVNS. The CDR3 runs to 14 residues. The V end lost 1 base, the J end lost 0 bases, and 7 bases lay between the germline ends. CDR3 DNA: TGTGCCAGCAGTGAATCGGGGAGCTCCTACGAGCAGTACTTC. Protein sequence: CASSESGSSYEQYF.

This clonotype was picked up many times. V is TRBV6-1 and J is TRBJ2-7; TRBD1 aligns across 8 bases. The length of the CDR3 is 15 residues. Germline V gene sequence: CDR1 MNHNS, CDR2 SASEGT. V shed 4 bases and J 2 bases; nucleotides not matched to a gene: 7. This CDR3 reads CASSGAGTGTYEQYF. The CDR3 bases are TGTGCCAGCAGTGGGGCCGGGACAGGAACCTACGAGCAGTACTTC.

The rearrangement joins TRBV30 to TRBJ1-1, with D unclear. Trimming took off 0 bases at V and 5 bases at J, with 13 bases between the two ends. This CDR3 is built from 14 residues. Per germline, CDR1 GTSNPN and CDR2 SVGIG (reference sequence). The CDR3 DNA sequence: TGTGCCTGGAGTGTTGTACATCCGAATACTGAAGCTTTCTTT. It codes for CAWSVVHPNTEAFF.

Ten or more counts support this clonotype. The chain recombines TRBV13 with TRBJ2-1, with 7 bases that match TRBD1. Trimming took 5 bases from V and 16 from J; bases not matched to a gene: 14. The CDR3 is 13 residues long. Germline V gives CDR1 PRHDT, CDR2 FYEKMQ (reference sequence). Written as DNA, the CDR3 is TGTGCCAGCAGCACACCCGACAGGGCCCGAAATTTCTTC. Translated, it gives CASSTPDRARNFF.

This clonotype was seen at least ten times. The rearrangement links TRBV28 to TRBJ1-4; no firm D call. Germline-derived CDR1 and CDR2 are MDHEN and SYDVKM. Trimming left V 10 bases short and J 8 bases short, with 20 bases between. The CDR3 runs to 14 residues. CDR3 bases: TGTGCCACCCTAAAACCGGGAGGAAAAGAAAAACTGTTTTTT. Its translation is CATLKPGGKEKLFF. The whole variable domain, remainder taken from reference TRBV28 and TRBJ1-4, is DVKVTQSSRYLVKRTGEKVFLECVQDMDHENMFWYRQDPGLGLRLIYFSYDVKMKEKGDIPEGYSVSREKKERFSLILESASTNQTSMYLCATLKPGGKEKLFFGSGTQLSVL.

This clonotype was detected a few times. The V and J genes are TRBV6-6 and TRBJ2-5; the D gene is possibly TRBD1 (6 bases). Germline V gene data show CDR1 as MNHNY and CDR2 as SVGAGI (reference sequence). This CDR3 has 13 residues. V was clipped by 4 bases and J by 5 bases, with 11 bases between them. As DNA, the CDR3 is TGTGCCAGCAGTTCCCCCCAGGGGGAGACCCAGTACTTC. It encodes CASSSPQGETQYF.

The chain couples TRBV27 to TRBJ2-1; 8 bases fit TRBD2. Per the germline V gene, CDR1 is MNHEY and CDR2 is SMNVEV (reference sequence). The J segment lost 8 bases and the V segment lost 3 bases, leaving 18 bases of the junction unmatched. The CDR3 has 18 amino acids. The CDR3: CASSFRLAGLPPVDEQFF. The DNA of the CDR3 is TGTGCCAGCAGTTTCCGGCTAGCGGGCCTCCCTCCGGTGGATGAGCAGTTCTTC.

This clonotype appeared once. This chain connects TRBV9 to TRBJ2-7; 7 bases fit TRBD1. The J segment lost 0 bases and the V segment lost 4 bases, leaving 7 bases of the junction unmatched. Per the germline V gene, CDR1 is SGDLS and CDR2 is YYNGEE. The CDR3 is made up of 15 amino acids. CDR3 DNA sequence: TGTGCCAGCAGCCCAGGGGGTTACAGCTCCTACGAGCAGTACTTC. Translated: CASSPGGYSSYEQYF. The variable domain in full, with the rest retrieved from reference TRBV9 and TRBJ2-7, is DSGVTQTPKHLITATGQRVTLRCSPRSGDLSVYWYQQSLDQGLQFLIQYYNGEERAKGNILERFSAQQFPDLHSELNLSSLELGDSALYFCASSPGGYSSYEQYFGPGTRLTVT.

This clonotype was found many times. This rearrangement joins TRBV29-1 to TRBJ1-2; no clear D. This CDR3 has 12 residues. Per the germline V gene, CDR1 is SQVTM and CDR2 is ANQGSEA. With 4 bases removed from V and 4 bases from J, the gap between germline ends came to 10 bases. For the CDR3, the DNA is TGCAGCGTTGGGCGGACGGGCTATGGCTACACCTTC. Protein product: CSVGRTGYGYTF.

This clonotype was seen many times. The chain joins TRBV20-1 to TRBJ2-1, with D possibly TRBD2 on 6 matching bases. The germline V gene encodes CDR1 DFQATT and CDR2 SNEGSKA (reference sequence). CDR3 length: 14 amino acids. The V end lost 2 bases, the J end lost 7 bases, and 15 bases lay between the germline ends. Here the CDR3 DNA reads TGCAGTGCTAGATCGGAGCGGGCGGTTAATGAGCAGTTCTTC. Its translation: CSARSERAVNEQFF.

This clonotype was found many times. The V gene is TRBV28, the J gene TRBJ1-6; 8 positions agree with TRBD1. The CDR3 length is 14 residues. V dropped 7 bases and J dropped 9; count of bases not matched to a gene: 8. The V gene's germline CDR1 is MDHEN and CDR2 SYDVKM. CDR3 nucleotides: TGTGCCAGCACCCCGACAGGGGTCGGTTCACCCCTCCACTTT. Protein: CASTPTGVGSPLHF.

The table lists this clonotype with a few counts. The chain has TRBV12-3 or TRBV12-4 and TRBJ1-1; D unresolved. This CDR3 spans 14 amino acids. V gave up 2 bases and J gave up 3 bases, with 10 bases separating them. The CDR3 loop is CASSLSGLDTEAFF. The CDR3 DNA reads as TGTGCCAGCAGTTTATCCGGGTTGGACACTGAAGCTTTCTTT.

This clonotype was picked up a small number of times. The rearrangement uses TRBV5-1 and TRBJ2-7; 7 nucleotides line up with TRBD1. With 0 bases clipped from V and 2 bases from J, the junction kept 8 bases outside the gene matches. The CDR3 is made up of 16 amino acids. The germline V gene encodes CDR1 SGHRS and CDR2 YFSETQ. The CDR3 DNA follows: TGCGCCAGCAGCTTGGGCCGAAGACAGGGAGCCTACGAGCAGTACTTC. Translation gives CASSLGRRQGAYEQYF.

Ten or more counts support this clonotype. This chain joins TRBV19 and TRBJ1-5; D gene unclear. The CDR3 is 15 residues long. CDR1 LNHDA and CDR2 SQIVND come from the germline V gene (reference sequence). V gave up 2 bases and J gave up 2 bases, with 10 bases separating them. The CDR3 nucleotides are TGTGCCAGTAGTATACGGGAGTTTGGCAATCAGCCCCAGCATTTT. Protein product: CASSIREFGNQPQHF.

V is TRBV5-1 and J is TRBJ1-1; D may be TRBD1 (6 bases). CDR1 is SGHRS, CDR2 YFSETQ, per germline. There are 16 residues in the CDR3. V was clipped by 1 base and J by 1 base, with 14 bases between them. CDR3 sequence (DNA): TGCGCCAGCAGCTTGAGCCCTCTGACAGGGAACACTGAAGCTTTCTTT. Amino acid sequence: CASSLSPLTGNTEAFF.

This clonotype was detected many times. The rearrangement links TRBV7-6 to TRBJ2-2; tentatively, D is TRBD1 or TRBD2 (5 bases each). The CDR3 loop spans 15 amino acids. From germline, CDR1 is SGHVS and CDR2 FNYEAQ. Between the trimmed V and J ends, which lost 6 bases and 0 bases, there was a span of 11 bases. The CDR3 DNA is TGTGCCAGCAGGGACGGGACGGCGAACACCGGGGAGCTGTTTTTT. The encoded protein is CASRDGTANTGELFF.

This clonotype was seen many times. The gene calls are TRBV5-4 and TRBJ2-1, with D possibly called TRBD1 or TRBD2 (5 bases each). The length of the CDR3 is 15 residues. Between the trimmed V and J ends, which lost 0 bases and 7 bases, there was a span of 14 bases. Germline V gives CDR1 SGHNT, CDR2 YYREEE (reference sequence). Here the CDR3 reads CASSLEEVGRNEQFF. The DNA for the CDR3 is TGTGCCAGCAGCTTGGAGGAGGTGGGGCGGAATGAGCAGTTCTTC.

The gene calls are TRBV2 and TRBJ2-1; D ambiguous. Looked up from germline, CDR1 is SNHLY and CDR2 is FYNNEI. This CDR3 contains 11 residues. The germline V and J ends were trimmed by 6 bases and 7 bases, with 7 bases remaining between them. CDR3 amino acids: CASRLSNEQFF. The CDR3 nucleotides read TGTGCCAGCAGGCTCTCGAATGAGCAGTTCTTC. Filled out from reference TRBV2 and TRBJ2-1, the complete variable domain reads EPEVTQTPSHQVTQMGQEVILRCVPISNHLYFYWYRQILGQKVEFLVSFYNNEISEKSEIFDDQFSVERPDGSNFTLKIRSTKLEDSAMYFCASRLSNEQFFGPGTRLTVL.